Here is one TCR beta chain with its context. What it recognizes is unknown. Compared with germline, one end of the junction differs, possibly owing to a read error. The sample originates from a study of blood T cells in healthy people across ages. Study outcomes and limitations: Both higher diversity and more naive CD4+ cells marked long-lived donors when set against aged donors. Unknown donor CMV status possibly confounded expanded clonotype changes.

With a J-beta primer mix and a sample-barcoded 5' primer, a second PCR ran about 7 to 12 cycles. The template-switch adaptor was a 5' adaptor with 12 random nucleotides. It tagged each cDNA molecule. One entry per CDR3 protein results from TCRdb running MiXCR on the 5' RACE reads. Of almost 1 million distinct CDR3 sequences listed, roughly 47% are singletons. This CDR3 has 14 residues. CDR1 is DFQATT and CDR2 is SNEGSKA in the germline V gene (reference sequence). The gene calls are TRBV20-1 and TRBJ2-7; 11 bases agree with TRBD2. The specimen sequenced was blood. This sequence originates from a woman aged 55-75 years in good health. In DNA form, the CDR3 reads TGTAGTGCTCAGGGACTAGCGGAGACCTACGAGCAGTACTTC. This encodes CSAQGLAETYEQYF.